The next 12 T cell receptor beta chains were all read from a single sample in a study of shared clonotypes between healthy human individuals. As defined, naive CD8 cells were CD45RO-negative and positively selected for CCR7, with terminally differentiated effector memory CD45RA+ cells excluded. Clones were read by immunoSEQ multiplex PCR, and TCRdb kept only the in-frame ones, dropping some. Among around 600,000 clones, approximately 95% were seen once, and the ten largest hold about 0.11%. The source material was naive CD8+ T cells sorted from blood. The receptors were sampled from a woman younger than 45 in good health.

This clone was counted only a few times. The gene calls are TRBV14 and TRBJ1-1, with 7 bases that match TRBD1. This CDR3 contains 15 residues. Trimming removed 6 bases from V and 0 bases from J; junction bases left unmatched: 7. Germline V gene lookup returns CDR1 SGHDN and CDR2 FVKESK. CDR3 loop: CASSRRDSMNTEAFF. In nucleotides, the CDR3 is TGTGCCAGCAGTCGACGGGACAGCATGAACACTGAAGCTTTCTTT.

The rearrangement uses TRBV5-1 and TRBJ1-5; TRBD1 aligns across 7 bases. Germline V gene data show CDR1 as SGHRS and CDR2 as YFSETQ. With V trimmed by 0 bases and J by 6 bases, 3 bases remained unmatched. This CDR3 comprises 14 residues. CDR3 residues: CASSLGGGGQPQHF. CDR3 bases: TGCGCCAGCAGCTTGGGAGGGGGCGGTCAGCCCCAGCATTTT.

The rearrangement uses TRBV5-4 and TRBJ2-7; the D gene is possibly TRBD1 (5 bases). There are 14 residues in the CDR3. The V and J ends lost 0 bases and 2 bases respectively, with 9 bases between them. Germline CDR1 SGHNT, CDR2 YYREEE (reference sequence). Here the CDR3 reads CASSLGDSTYEQYF. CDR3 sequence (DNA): TGTGCCAGCAGCTTGGGTGACAGCACCTACGAGCAGTACTTC.

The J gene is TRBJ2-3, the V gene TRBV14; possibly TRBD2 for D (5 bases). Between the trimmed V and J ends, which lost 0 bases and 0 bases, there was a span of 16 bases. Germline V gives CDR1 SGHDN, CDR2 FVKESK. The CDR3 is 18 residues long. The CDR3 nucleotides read TGTGCCAGCAGCCAAGATGTACTGCCGTGGACTAGCACAGATACGCAGTATTTT. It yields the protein CASSQDVLPWTSTDTQYF.

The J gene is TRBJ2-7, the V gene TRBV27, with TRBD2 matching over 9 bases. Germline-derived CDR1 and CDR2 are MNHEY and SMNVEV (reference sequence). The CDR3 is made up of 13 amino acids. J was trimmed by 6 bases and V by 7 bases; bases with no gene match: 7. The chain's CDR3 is CASNAGGPGEQYF. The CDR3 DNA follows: TGTGCCAGCAATGCGGGAGGGCCGGGCGAGCAGTACTTC.

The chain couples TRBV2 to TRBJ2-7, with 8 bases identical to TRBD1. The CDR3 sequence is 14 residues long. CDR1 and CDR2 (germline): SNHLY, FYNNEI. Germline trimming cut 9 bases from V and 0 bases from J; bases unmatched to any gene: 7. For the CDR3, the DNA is TGTGCCAGTGGGGGACAGGTCCTCTCCTACGAGCAGTACTTC. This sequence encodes CASGGQVLSYEQYF.

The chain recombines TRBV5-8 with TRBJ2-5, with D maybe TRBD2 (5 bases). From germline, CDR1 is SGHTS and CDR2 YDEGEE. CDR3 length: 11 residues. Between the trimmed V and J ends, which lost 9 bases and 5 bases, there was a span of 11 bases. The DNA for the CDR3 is TGTGCCACCGGACTCGGCGAGACCCAGTACTTC. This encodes CATGLGETQYF.

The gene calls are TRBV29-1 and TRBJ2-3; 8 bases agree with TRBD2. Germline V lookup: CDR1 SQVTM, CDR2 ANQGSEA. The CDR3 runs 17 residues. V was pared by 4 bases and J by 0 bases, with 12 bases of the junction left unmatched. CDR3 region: CSVAGTSWTLSTDTQYF. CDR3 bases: TGCAGCGTTGCCGGGACTAGTTGGACCCTAAGCACAGATACGCAGTATTTT.

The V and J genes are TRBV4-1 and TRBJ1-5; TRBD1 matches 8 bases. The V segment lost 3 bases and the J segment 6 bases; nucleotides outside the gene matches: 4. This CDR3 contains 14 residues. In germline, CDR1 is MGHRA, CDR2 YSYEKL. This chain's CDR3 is CASSHGQGGQPQHF. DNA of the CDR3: TGCGCCAGCAGCCACGGACAGGGCGGTCAGCCCCAGCATTTT.

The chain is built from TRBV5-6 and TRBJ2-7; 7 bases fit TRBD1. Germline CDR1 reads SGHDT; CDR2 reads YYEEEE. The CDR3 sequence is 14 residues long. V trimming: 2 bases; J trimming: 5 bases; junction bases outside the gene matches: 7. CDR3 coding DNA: TGTGCCAGCAGCTTTGGCAGGGGGAATGACGAGCAGTACTTC. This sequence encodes CASSFGRGNDEQYF.

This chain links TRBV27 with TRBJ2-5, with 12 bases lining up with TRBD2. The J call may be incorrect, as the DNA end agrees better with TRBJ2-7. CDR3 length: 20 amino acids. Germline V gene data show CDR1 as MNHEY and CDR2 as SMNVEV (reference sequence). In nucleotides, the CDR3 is TGTGCCAGCAGCCCTGCGATTAACACCGAGACTAGCGGGAGCTCCTACGAGCAGTACTTC. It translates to CASSPAINTETSGSSYEQYF.

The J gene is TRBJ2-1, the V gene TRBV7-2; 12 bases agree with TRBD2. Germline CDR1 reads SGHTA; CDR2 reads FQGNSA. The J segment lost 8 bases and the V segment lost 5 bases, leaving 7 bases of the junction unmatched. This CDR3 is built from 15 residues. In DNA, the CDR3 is TGTGCCAGCAGCGTCCTAGCGGGAGGGCCGGATGAGCAGTTCTTC. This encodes CASSVLAGGPDEQFF.